The source of this T cell receptor beta chain is a study of regulatory T cells in long-lasting Graves disease. Sample time point: newly diagnosed GD, antithyroid drugs for less than 3 months. From RNA extracted from PBMCs, the TCR library was made. Investigators prepared the TCR beta libraries by applying iRepertoire HTBI primers and Arm-PCR of CDR3 regions. TCRdb ran MiXCR on the multiplex PCR reads and lists one entry per CDR3 protein. The sample gives around 330,000 distinct CDR3 sequences, 15% to 20% of which show up once; more than 35% is in the top ten. Regarding the study as a whole: Patients with persistent Graves' had lower TCR diversity than newly diagnosed patients. Clonotypes that were public and shared totalled 2,500 to 3,500 in persistent patients versus 966 in new patients.

This clonotype was seen a few times. Its antigen is still unknown. The CDR3 totals 14 residues. CDR1 is DFQATT, CDR2 SNEGSKA, per germline (reference sequence). With 4 bases removed from V and 4 bases from J, the gap between germline ends came to 13 bases. The source material was peripheral blood mononuclear cells (PBMCs), sampled at new diagnosis, from a patient treated with antithyroid drugs. The receptor was derived from a female donor with Graves disease. The V call is TRBV20-1, the J call TRBJ2-2; possibly TRBD2 for D (6 bases). The CDR3: CSANPAGSTGELFF. The CDR3, as DNA: TGCAGTGCTAATCCGGCGGGAAGCACCGGGGAGCTGTTTTTT.